In this sample, the clone carrying this T cell receptor beta chain turned up once. This entry comes from a study of cytomegalovirus exposure and HLA in healthy donors. The study ran its PCR with 60 Vbeta and 13 Jbeta primers. Profiling relied on immunoSEQ multiplex PCR, and the TCRdb table lists in-frame clones only, not all of them. The table lists approximately 130,000 clones, roughly 82% of them singletons. Trimming removed 6 bases at V and 0 bases at J, with 9 bases between. The V gene's germline CDR1 is MDHEN and CDR2 SYDVKM. CDR3 length: 13 residues. V usage is TRBV28 and J usage is TRBJ2-7; the D gene is possibly TRBD2 (5 bases). Material for sequencing was PBMCs. The receptor comes from a boy younger than 18 in good health and CMV-seronegative. CDR3 bases: TGTGCCAGCAGAGCGGCTAGCTCCTACGAGCAGTACTTC. Its translation is CASRAASSYEQYF.